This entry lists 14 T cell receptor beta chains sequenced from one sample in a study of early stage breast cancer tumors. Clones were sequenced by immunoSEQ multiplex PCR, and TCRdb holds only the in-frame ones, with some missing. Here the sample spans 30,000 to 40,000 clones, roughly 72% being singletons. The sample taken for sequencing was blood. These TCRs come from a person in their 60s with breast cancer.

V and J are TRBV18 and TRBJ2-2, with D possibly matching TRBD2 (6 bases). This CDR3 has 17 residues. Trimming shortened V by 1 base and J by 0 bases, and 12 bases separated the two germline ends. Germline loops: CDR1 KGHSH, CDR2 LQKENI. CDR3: CASSPQGRGSNTGELFF. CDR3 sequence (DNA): TGTGCCAGCTCACCACAGGGACGGGGGTCGAACACCGGGGAGCTGTTTTTT.

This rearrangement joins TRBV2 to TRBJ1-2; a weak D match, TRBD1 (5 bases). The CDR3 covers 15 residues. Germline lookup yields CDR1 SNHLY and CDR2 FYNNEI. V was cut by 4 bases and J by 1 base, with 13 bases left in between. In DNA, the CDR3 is TGTGCCAGCAGTGGCCGGGACGGAAGTAACTATGGCTACACCTTC. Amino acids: CASSGRDGSNYGYTF.

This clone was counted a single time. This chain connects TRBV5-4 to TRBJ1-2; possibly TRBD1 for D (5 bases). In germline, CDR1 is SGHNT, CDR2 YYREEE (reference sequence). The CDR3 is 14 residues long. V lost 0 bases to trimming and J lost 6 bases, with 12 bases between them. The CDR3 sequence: CASSLGATDHGYTF. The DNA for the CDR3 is TGTGCCAGCAGCTTGGGAGCGACAGACCATGGCTACACCTTC.

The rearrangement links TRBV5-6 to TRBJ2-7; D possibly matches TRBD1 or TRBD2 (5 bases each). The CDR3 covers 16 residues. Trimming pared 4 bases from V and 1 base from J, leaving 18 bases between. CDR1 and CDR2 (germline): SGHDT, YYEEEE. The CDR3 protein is CASSPMGVSESYEQYF. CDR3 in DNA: TGTGCCAGCAGCCCTATGGGGGTCTCAGAGTCCTACGAGCAGTACTTC.

The CDR3 region has the DNA TGTGCCAGCAGCCCCAGGGACAGGGGAATGGTTGGCTACACCTTC. Amino acid sequence: CASSPRDRGMVGYTF. The genes are TRBV7-9 and TRBJ1-2; 10 nucleotides agree with TRBD1. This CDR3 has 15 amino acids. The germline CDR1 and CDR2 sequences are SEHNR and FQNEAQ (reference sequence). The V gene end was trimmed by 5 bases and the J gene end by 7 bases; junction bases not matched to a gene: 10. The entire variable domain, with the rest obtained from reference TRBV7-9 and TRBJ1-2, is as follows: DTGVSQNPRHKITKRGQNVTFRCDPISEHNRLYWYRQTLGQGPEFLTYFQNEAQLEKSRLLSDRFSAERPKGSFSTLEIQRTEQGDSAMYLCASSPRDRGMVGYTFGSGTRLTVV.

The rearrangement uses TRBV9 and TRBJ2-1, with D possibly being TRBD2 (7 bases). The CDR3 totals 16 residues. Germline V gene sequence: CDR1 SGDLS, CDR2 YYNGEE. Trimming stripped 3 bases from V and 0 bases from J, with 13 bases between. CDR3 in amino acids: CASSGEGGLSYNEQFF. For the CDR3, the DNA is TGTGCCAGCAGCGGGGAGGGGGGGCTCTCCTACAATGAGCAGTTCTTC. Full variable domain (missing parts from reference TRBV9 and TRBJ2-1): DSGVTQTPKHLITATGQRVTLRCSPRSGDLSVYWYQQSLDQGLQFLIQYYNGEERAKGNILERFSAQQFPDLHSELNLSSLELGDSALYFCASSGEGGLSYNEQFFGPGTRLTVL.

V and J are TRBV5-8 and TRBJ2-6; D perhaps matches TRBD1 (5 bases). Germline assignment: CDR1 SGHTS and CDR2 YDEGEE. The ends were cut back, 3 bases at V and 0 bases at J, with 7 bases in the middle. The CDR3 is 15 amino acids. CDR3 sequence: CASSSGNSGANVLTF. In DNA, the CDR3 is TGTGCCAGCAGCTCAGGGAACTCTGGGGCCAACGTCCTGACTTTC.

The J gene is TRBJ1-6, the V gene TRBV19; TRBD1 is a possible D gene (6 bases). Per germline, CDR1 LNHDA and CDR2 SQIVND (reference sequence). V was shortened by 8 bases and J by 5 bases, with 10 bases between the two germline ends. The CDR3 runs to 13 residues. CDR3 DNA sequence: TGTGCCAGTCGACAGGTGGATAATTCACCCCTCCACTTT. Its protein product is CASRQVDNSPLHF.

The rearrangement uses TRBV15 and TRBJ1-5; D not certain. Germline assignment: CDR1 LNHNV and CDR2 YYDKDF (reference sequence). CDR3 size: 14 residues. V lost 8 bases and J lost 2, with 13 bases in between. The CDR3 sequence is CATEYRAGNQPQHF. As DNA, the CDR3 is TGTGCCACCGAGTACCGGGCGGGCAATCAGCCCCAGCATTTT.

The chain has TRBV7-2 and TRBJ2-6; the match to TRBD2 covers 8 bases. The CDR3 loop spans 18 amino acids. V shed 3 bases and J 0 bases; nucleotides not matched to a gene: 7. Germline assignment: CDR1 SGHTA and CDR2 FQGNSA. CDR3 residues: CASSFSAGGLSGANVLTF. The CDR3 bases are TGTGCCAGCAGCTTTAGCGCGGGAGGCCTCTCTGGGGCCAACGTCCTGACTTTC. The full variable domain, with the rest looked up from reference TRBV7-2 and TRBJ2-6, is GAGVSQSPSNKVTEKGKDVELRCDPISGHTALYWYRQSLGQGLEFLIYFQGNSAPDKSGLPSDRFSAERTGGSVSTLTIQRTQQEDSAVYLCASSFSAGGLSGANVLTFGAGSRLTVL.

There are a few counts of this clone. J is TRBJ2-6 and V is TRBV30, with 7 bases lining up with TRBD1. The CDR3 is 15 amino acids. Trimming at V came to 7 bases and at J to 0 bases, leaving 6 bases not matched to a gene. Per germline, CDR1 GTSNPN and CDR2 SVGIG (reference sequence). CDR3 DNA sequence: TGTGCCTCTGGACAGGAACTCTCTGGGGCCAACGTCCTGACTTTC. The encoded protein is CASGQELSGANVLTF.

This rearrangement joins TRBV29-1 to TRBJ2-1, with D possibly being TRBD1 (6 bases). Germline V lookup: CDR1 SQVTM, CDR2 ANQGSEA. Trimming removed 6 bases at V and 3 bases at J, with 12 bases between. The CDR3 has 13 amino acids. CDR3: CSVIQGNYNEQFF. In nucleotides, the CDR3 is TGCAGCGTGATACAGGGCAACTACAATGAGCAGTTCTTC.

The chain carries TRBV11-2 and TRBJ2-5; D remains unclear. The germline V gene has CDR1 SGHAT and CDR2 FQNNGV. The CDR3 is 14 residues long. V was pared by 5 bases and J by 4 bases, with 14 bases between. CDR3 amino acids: CASSLRGVGETQYF. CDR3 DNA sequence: TGTGCCAGCAGCCTCCGCGGCGTCGGAGAGACCCAGTACTTC.

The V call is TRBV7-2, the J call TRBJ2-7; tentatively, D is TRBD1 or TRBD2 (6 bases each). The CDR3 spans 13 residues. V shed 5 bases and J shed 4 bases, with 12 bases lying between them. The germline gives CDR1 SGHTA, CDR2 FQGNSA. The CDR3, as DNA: TGTGCCAGCAGCGGGAAAGGGGGGTACGAGCAGTACTTC. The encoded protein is CASSGKGGYEQYF.